This T cell receptor (beta chain) is drawn from a study of T-cell reconstitution after alpha-beta-depleted transplantation in children. The TCRbeta library was prepared with unique molecular identifiers. TCRdb passed the PCR reads through MiXCR, listing each CDR3 protein once. The sample has fewer than 550,000 distinct CDR3 sequences, around 10% seen once. Trimming shortened V by 2 bases and J by 0 bases, and 8 bases separated the two germline ends. The CDR3 sequence is 15 residues long. In germline, CDR1 is MNHEY, CDR2 SVGAGI. The table lists this clonotype with a few counts. The gene calls are TRBV6-5 and TRBJ2-1; the D gene could be TRBD1 or TRBD2 (6 bases each). Sequencing used PBMCs, mostly from graft donor cells, obtained 180 days after TCRalphabeta/CD19-depleted stem cell transplant. This clonotype was obtained from a female patient aged 2-9 years who had a stem cell transplant for aplastic anemia, so the T cells may come from the graft donor. CDR3 DNA sequence: TGTGCCAGCAGTTACAGGGGGGTCTCCTACAATGAGCAGTTCTTC. Translation: CASSYRGVSYNEQFF.